Sequencing of this T cell receptor beta chain was carried out in a study of T cells in Graves' hyperthyroidism and ophthalmopathy. Broader study findings: Blood also showed most of the thyroid clonotypes that were expanded above 0.001.

This CDR3 spans 16 amino acids. J gave up 1 base and V 5 bases, and 10 bases lay outside the gene matches. CDR1 MNHNS and CDR2 SASEGT come from the germline V gene. RNA transcripts provided the source from which TCR beta CDR3 regions were amplified. In the first-round RT-PCR of the TCR CDR3, the HTBI primer set was used. In TCRdb, the multiplex PCR reads were re-called with MiXCR into one record per CDR3 protein. The table has approximately 590,000 distinct CDR3 sequences, approximately 14% seen once. Ten or more counts support this clonotype. Its antigen is unidentified. The chain uses TRBV6-1 and TRBJ2-5, with 7 nucleotides matching TRBD1. Specimen: blood. This clonotype originated in a woman aged 30 to 39 with Graves' hyperthyroidism. Here the CDR3 reads CASSQTAQGSQETQYF. The CDR3 bases are TGTGCCAGCAGTCAAACTGCACAGGGGTCCCAAGAGACCCAGTACTTC.